This passage covers 21 T cell receptor beta chains from one sample sequenced in a study of regulatory T cells in long-lasting Graves disease. Building of the TCR beta libraries involved iRepertoire HTBI primers and Arm-PCR of CDR3 regions. Via MiXCR, TCRdb re-called the multiplex PCR reads, giving one row per CDR3 protein. Here the sample spans a few hundred thousand distinct CDR3 sequences, roughly 25% being singletons. Time point indicated: persistent/refractory GD, antithyroid drugs over 5 years with positive TRAb. With RNA extracted from PBMCs as input, the TCR library was made. The starting material was peripheral blood mononuclear cells (PBMCs), obtained when the disease was refractory, from a patient treated with antithyroid drugs. The receptors were sampled from a woman aged 35 to 49 with Graves disease.

For this clonotype: A much larger clonotype is one base distant, so this may be a read error. The gene calls are TRBV20-1 and TRBJ2-1, with 8 bases that match TRBD1. Germline CDR1 and CDR2: DFQATT and SNEGSKA (reference sequence). This CDR3 spans 14 amino acids. After removal of 1 base from V and 9 bases from J, the junction contained 8 bases not matched to a gene. The CDR3 bases are TGCAGTGCTAGAGGTCGGACAGGGTCCAGTGAGCAGTTCTTC. This gives the protein CSARGRTGSSEQFF.

The V call is TRBV11-2, the J call TRBJ2-3; 12 bases line up with TRBD1. V lost 4 bases, J lost 6 bases, and 8 bases stayed unmatched. The CDR3 runs 16 residues. CDR1 and CDR2 (germline): SGHAT, FQNNGV. CDR3 bases: TGTGCCAGCAGCTCCCGGGACAGGGGGCTTTCGGATACGCAGTATTTT. Protein: CASSSRDRGLSDTQYF.

The chain links TRBV20-1 to TRBJ1-1, with TRBD1 matching 12 bases. V gave up 6 bases and J gave up 5 bases; unmatched junction bases: 10. The length of the CDR3 is 15 residues. Germline V gives CDR1 DFQATT, CDR2 SNEGSKA (reference sequence). Here the CDR3 reads CSAGDRGLFGTEAFF. The CDR3 nucleotides read TGCAGTGCGGGGGACAGGGGGCTTTTTGGAACTGAAGCTTTCTTT.

This clonotype was seen ten or more times. This sequence joins TRBV12-3 or TRBV12-4 and TRBJ2-1; D gene ambiguous. The CDR3 is made up of 11 amino acids. V lost 3 bases and J 7 bases, leaving 4 bases between the germline ends. CDR3 sequence reads: CASSFGNEQFF. The DNA of the CDR3 is TGTGCCAGCAGTTTTGGGAATGAGCAGTTCTTC.

In nucleotides, the CDR3 is TGTGCCAGCAGGCTCCGAACAGGGGCGGTCGCCTATAATTCACCCCTCCACTTT. Translation gives CASRLRTGAVAYNSPLHF. This chain connects TRBV6-1 to TRBJ1-6; 7 bases align to TRBD1. Trimming took 6 bases from V and 2 from J; bases not matched to a gene: 13. The CDR3 extends over 18 amino acids. Germline CDR1 reads MNHNS; CDR2 reads SASEGT.

Here the CDR3 DNA reads TGTGCCAGCAGCCCCTCATCGGGTTGGACCAAAAACATTCAGTACTTC. Protein sequence: CASSPSSGWTKNIQYF. This chain links TRBV7-9 with TRBJ2-4; no clear D. CDR1 and CDR2 from the germline V gene are SEHNR and FQNEAQ (reference sequence). This CDR3 comprises 16 residues. The ends were cut back, 5 bases at V and 2 bases at J, with 16 bases in the middle.

This clonotype was seen a handful of times. This chain uses TRBV20-1 with TRBJ2-7; the match to TRBD2 covers 11 bases. The CDR3 runs 19 residues. V lost 0 bases and J lost 0; bases outside the gene matches: 13. Germline V CDR1 and CDR2: DFQATT, SNEGSKA (reference sequence). CDR3 amino acids: CSARDWRGTSGPSSYEQYF. In DNA, the CDR3 is TGCAGTGCTAGAGATTGGAGGGGGACTAGCGGTCCTAGCTCCTACGAGCAGTACTTC.

This clonotype came up a few times. The V call is TRBV19, the J call TRBJ1-2; no clear D. The CDR3 has 13 residues. Germline V gene lookup returns CDR1 LNHDA and CDR2 SQIVND (reference sequence). V gave up 4 bases and J gave up 3 bases, with 9 bases separating them. The DNA for the CDR3 is TGTGCCAGTAGTAGAGACGGACACTATGGCTACACCTTC. It is translated as CASSRDGHYGYTF.

This CDR3 reads CAISEILDYEQYF. The CDR3, as DNA: TGTGCCATCAGTGAGATTTTAGACTACGAGCAGTACTTC. This rearrangement joins TRBV10-3 to TRBJ2-7; D gene uncertain. Germline assignment: CDR1 ENHRY and CDR2 SYGVKD. This CDR3 contains 13 residues. V shed 2 bases and J shed 3 bases, with 8 bases lying between them.

This clonotype was observed at least ten times. CDR3 amino acids: CSAIPTQGNTEAFF. Here the CDR3 DNA reads TGCAGTGCTATCCCAACTCAGGGAAACACTGAAGCTTTCTTT. The chain links TRBV20-1 to TRBJ1-1, with D perhaps TRBD1 (5 bases). Per germline, CDR1 DFQATT and CDR2 SNEGSKA (reference sequence). The CDR3 extends over 14 amino acids. With 4 bases removed from V and 2 bases from J, the gap between germline ends came to 14 bases.

This clonotype turned up a few times. The CDR3 bases are TGTGCCAGCAGTCGCTGGGATAATTCACCCCTCCACTTT. As protein: CASSRWDNSPLHF. V is TRBV7-3 and J is TRBJ1-6; D gene unclear. CDR3 size: 13 residues. The V and J ends lost 6 bases and 5 bases respectively, with 8 bases between them. Germline assignment: CDR1 SGHTA and CDR2 FQGTGA.

At least ten counts were recorded for this clonotype. V usage is TRBV6-1 and J usage is TRBJ1-4; D gene uncertain. This CDR3 contains 13 residues. CDR1 is MNHNS and CDR2 is SASEGT in the germline V gene. V shed 6 bases and J shed 13 bases, with 18 bases lying between them. CDR3 region: CASSPSAVNRLFF. In DNA, the CDR3 is TGTGCCAGCAGCCCCAGTGCCGTCAACCGACTGTTTTTT.

The chain recombines TRBV10-2 with TRBJ2-7; 7 bases are a match to TRBD1. V was pared by 2 bases and J by 0 bases, with 7 bases of the junction left unmatched. The CDR3 spans 16 residues. CDR1 WSHSY and CDR2 SAAADI come from the germline V gene. The CDR3 sequence is CASSETLRTGSYEQYF. For the CDR3, the DNA is TGCGCCAGCAGTGAGACACTTAGGACAGGCTCCTACGAGCAGTACTTC.

This clonotype has more than one count but fewer than ten. The chain links TRBV6-2 or TRBV6-3 to TRBJ2-7; 9 bases line up with TRBD1. CDR1 is MNHEY, CDR2 SVGEGT, per germline. V was clipped by 4 bases and J by 3 bases; unmatched bases: 7. The CDR3 is 15 residues long. The CDR3 nucleotides are TGTGCCAGCAGTTTGGGACAGGGTGGAGTCTACGAGCAGTACTTC. As protein: CASSLGQGGVYEQYF.

J is TRBJ2-2 and V is TRBV6-1, with 7 bases lining up with TRBD2. This CDR3 spans 14 amino acids. Germline trimming cut 5 bases from V and 6 bases from J; bases unmatched to any gene: 6. CDR1 is MNHNS and CDR2 is SASEGT in the germline V gene. CDR3 in amino acids: CASSPTSWAGELFF. The CDR3 coding sequence is TGTGCCAGCAGTCCGACTAGCTGGGCCGGGGAGCTGTTTTTT.

This clonotype was counted at least ten times. The rearrangement uses TRBV2 and TRBJ1-5; 8 bases are shared with TRBD1. Per germline, CDR1 SNHLY and CDR2 FYNNEI. The CDR3 is made up of 16 amino acids. J lost 2 bases, V lost 2 bases, and 5 bases had no gene match. The CDR3 DNA is TGTGCCAGCAGTGAATCAGGGGGCTGGGGCAATCAGCCCCAGCATTTT. Residues: CASSESGGWGNQPQHF.

J is TRBJ2-1 and V is TRBV28; D is uncertain. CDR3 size: 15 residues. Germline V gene data show CDR1 as MDHEN and CDR2 as SYDVKM. The V end was cut by 7 bases, the J end by 0 bases, with 13 bases between. This chain's CDR3 is CASTPTLSSYNEQFF. CDR3 nucleotides: TGTGCCAGCACCCCCACTTTAAGCTCCTACAATGAGCAGTTCTTC. The variable domain in full, completed from reference TRBV28 and TRBJ2-1, reads DVKVTQSSRYLVKRTGEKVFLECVQDMDHENMFWYRQDPGLGLRLIYFSYDVKMKEKGDIPEGYSVSREKKERFSLILESASTNQTSMYLCASTPTLSSYNEQFFGPGTRLTVL.

This clonotype came up many times. This chain links TRBV10-2 with TRBJ1-4; 8 positions match TRBD1. The CDR3 runs to 15 residues. V shed 3 bases, J shed 9 bases, and the junction held 9 bases outside the gene matches. Germline V gene lookup returns CDR1 WSHSY and CDR2 SAAADI. The CDR3 coding sequence is TGCGCCAGCAGTGAAAGGACAGGGCGAAGCAAAAAACTGTTTTTT. It translates to CASSERTGRSKKLFF.

The V and J genes are TRBV12-3 or TRBV12-4 and TRBJ2-1; unclear D gene. V lost 6 bases and J lost 10, with 13 bases in between. The CDR3 covers 12 residues. CDR3 nucleotide sequence: TGTGCCAGCAGCCAAAGTAGACGCGAGCAGTTCTTC. Amino acid sequence: CASSQSRREQFF.

The table lists this clonotype with many counts. The chain employs TRBV12-3 or TRBV12-4 and TRBJ1-6; 8 bases match TRBD1. Trimming removed 5 bases from V and 8 bases from J; junction bases left unmatched: 5. The CDR3 spans 14 residues. The CDR3 spells CASSPGQEDSPLHF. CDR3 in DNA: TGTGCCAGCAGTCCGGGACAGGAGGATTCACCCCTCCACTTT.

The chain employs TRBV7-9 and TRBJ2-7; 8 bases align to TRBD2. The CDR3 length is 14 residues. V was clipped by 8 bases and J by 6 bases; unmatched bases: 12. Germline CDR1 and CDR2: SEHNR and FQNEAQ (reference sequence). Here the CDR3 reads CASSDSLAAGEQYF. The CDR3 bases are TGTGCCAGCTCGGACTCACTAGCGGCGGGCGAGCAGTACTTC.